The clone carrying this T cell receptor (beta chain) was found a few times. No antigen is known for it. The data stem from a study of T-cell reconstitution after alpha-beta-depleted transplantation in children. General study results and limits: A year had passed since transplant, and T-cell counts and diversity by then came mostly from newly produced T cells. Alpha-beta T cells present about two months after transplant were reported to originate from several hundred expanded graft clones.

This CDR3 spans 21 amino acids. Trimming left V 4 bases short and J 1 base short, with 28 bases between. Germline V gene data show CDR1 as LGHNA and CDR2 as YNFKEQ. Unique molecular identifiers were used in preparing the TCRbeta library. TCRdb used MiXCR to reprocess the PCR reads, holding one entry per CDR3 protein. This table holds approximately 210,000 distinct CDR3 sequences, roughly a sixth found once. The chain employs TRBV4-2 and TRBJ2-2; D tentatively reads TRBD1 or TRBD2 (6 bases each). The source was PBMCs, mostly from graft donor cells, collected 360 days after TCRalphabeta/CD19-depleted stem cell transplant. The receptor was derived from a male patient between 2 and 10 years old who had a stem cell transplant for acute lymphoblastic leukemia, so the T cells may come from the graft donor. The CDR3, as DNA: TGTGCCAGCAGCCCACCCCGCAGACGACTAGGACAGAGAAGGAACACCGGGGAGCTGTTTTTT. Its protein is CASSPPRRRLGQRRNTGELFF.